This is a list of T cell receptor beta chains from one sample in a study of cytomegalovirus exposure and HLA in healthy donors. TCRdb's table, derived via immunoSEQ multiplex PCR, lists solely in-frame clones and lacks some. The profile shows around 59,000 clones, around 80% of them singletons. Sequenced: PBMCs. The receptors stem from a woman aged 40 to 49 in good health and CMV-seronegative. CDR3s include the opening cysteine and the closing phenylalanine or tryptophan. A D gene is named only where the DNA matches it firmly. Rows may omit the clone size; those that give it use once, few, many or a size class.

j_call v_call d_call clone_size cdr3_aa cdr3_nt
TRBJ2-4 TRBV18 . . CASSPLRPVKNIQYF TGTGCCAGCTCACCACTCAGGCCCGTAAAAAACATTCAGTACTTC
TRBJ2-3 TRBV14 . . CASSQAGTGTVDTQYF TGTGCCAGCAGCCAAGCAGGGACTGGGACAGTCGATACGCAGTATTTT
TRBJ1-4 TRBV5-1 . . CASKEAGPGEKLFF TGCGCCAGCAAGGAGGCGGGACCAGGGGAAAAACTGTTTTTT
TRBJ2-7 TRBV27 TRBD2 . CASCPGLAVYEQYF TGTGCCAGCTGCCCGGGACTAGCGGTCTACGAGCAGTACTTC
TRBJ2-7 TRBV5-4 TRBD1 . CASSLDRGGYEQYF TGTGCCAGCAGCTTAGACAGGGGAGGATACGAGCAGTACTTC
TRBJ2-4 TRBV7-9 . . CASSLSKTLAKNIQYF TGTGCCAGCAGCTTATCGAAAACTCTAGCCAAAAACATTCAGTACTTC
TRBJ1-1 TRBV10-2 TRBD1 once CASSESTLTGGLTEAFF TGCGCCAGCAGTGAGTCTACCCTCACAGGGGGCCTCACTGAAGCTTTCTTT
TRBJ2-1 TRBV9 . . CASSAGWGEGNEQFF TGTGCCAGCAGCGCCGGGTGGGGCGAAGGTAATGAGCAGTTCTTC
TRBJ2-7 TRBV27 . few CASSLGQVGEQYF TGTGCCAGCAGTTTAGGGCAGGTCGGCGAGCAGTACTTC
TRBJ1-1 TRBV29-1 TRBD1 . CSVEEVPGGTGGVGTEAFF TGCAGCGTTGAAGAAGTGCCCGGGGGGACAGGGGGCGTCGGCACTGAAGCTTTCTTT
TRBJ2-4 TRBV11-2 . . CASSFLAGIAKNIQYF TGTGCCAGCAGCTTCTTGGCGGGTATAGCCAAAAACATTCAGTACTTC
TRBJ1-2 TRBV28 TRBD1 . CASSLGQGRRGYTF TGTGCCAGCAGTTTAGGACAGGGGAGGCGTGGCTACACCTTC
TRBJ2-3 TRBV4-2 . . CASNLGLRERGRSISTQYF TGTGCCAGCAACCTCGGCCTCCGGGAGAGGGGGCGGTCCATATCTACGCAGTATTTT
TRBJ1-1 TRBV5-1 . . CASRLRASDTEAFF TGCGCCAGCAGACTCAGGGCTAGTGACACTGAAGCTTTCTTT
TRBJ1-1 TRBV28 TRBD1 few CASSFDRGLEAFF TGTGCCAGCAGTTTTGACAGGGGACTTGAAGCTTTCTTT
TRBJ2-5 TRBV10-3 TRBD1 . CAISESTGQGWKTQYF TGTGCCATCAGTGAGTCGACGGGACAGGGGTGGAAGACCCAGTACTTC
TRBJ1-1 TRBV10-2 TRBD1 . CASSEGQGGNTEAFF TGCGCCAGCAGTGAGGGACAGGGGGGGAACACTGAAGCTTTCTTT
TRBJ2-7 TRBV6-1 . . CASRREIRSYEQYF TGTGCCAGCAGGCGGGAAATTAGGAGCTACGAGCAGTACTTC
TRBJ1-1 TRBV4-1 . . CASSQDGRNTEAFF TGCGCCAGCAGCCAAGATGGGAGAAACACTGAAGCTTTCTTT
TRBJ2-1 TRBV5-4 TRBD2 . CASSPAGGFLNEQFF TGTGCCAGCAGCCCAGCGGGAGGCTTCCTCAATGAGCAGTTCTTC
TRBJ1-5 TRBV29-1 . . CSVEVEANQPQHF TGCAGCGTTGAAGTTGAAGCAAATCAGCCCCAGCATTTT
TRBJ2-1 TRBV7-9 TRBD2 . CASSPPQTSGFYNEQFF TGTGCCAGCAGCCCGCCCCAAACTAGCGGATTCTACAATGAGCAGTTCTTC
TRBJ2-3 TRBV5-8 . . CASSLSVSTGLADTQYF TGTGCCAGCAGCTTGTCCGTCTCCACAGGGCTGGCAGATACGCAGTATTTT
TRBJ2-5 TRBV4-2 TRBD1 few CASSRGTGGQETQYF TGTGCCAGCAGCCGGGGGACAGGGGGTCAAGAGACCCAGTACTTC
TRBJ2-1 TRBV18 TRBD2 . CASSPWTSGSYNEQFF TGTGCCAGCTCACCTTGGACTAGCGGGAGCTACAATGAGCAGTTCTTC
TRBJ2-3 TRBV18 TRBD2 . CASSELAGVGTDTQYF TGTGCCAGCTCAGAACTAGCGGGAGTTGGCACAGATACGCAGTATTTT
TRBJ2-3 TRBV4-1 TRBD2 few CASSQDGSGGTDTQYF TGCGCCAGCAGCCAAGACGGAAGCGGGGGCACAGATACGCAGTATTTT
TRBJ1-4 TRBV4-1 . . CASSQDSHTSTVVDEKLFF TGCGCCAGCAGCCAAGACTCTCATACATCGACAGTAGTAGATGAAAAACTGTTTTTT
TRBJ1-2 TRBV5-1 . . CASSLGLDEIYGYTF TGCGCCAGCAGCTTGGGACTAGACGAAATCTATGGCTACACCTTC